What follows are 25 T cell receptor beta chains derived from one specimen sequenced in a study of T cell responses to AZD1222 COVID-19 vaccine. Libraries were prepared by immunoSEQ multiplex PCR; TCRdb keeps only in-frame clonotypes and omits some of them. Among under 200,000 clones, more than 85% were seen once, and the ten largest hold approximately 4%. Sample: peripheral blood, taken on day 0 of AZD1222 vaccination. Receptor source: an adult in good health.

The chain uses TRBV7-9 and TRBJ1-5, with 9 bases fitting TRBD1. The CDR3 runs 15 residues. Germline trimming cut 5 bases from V and 5 bases from J; bases unmatched to any gene: 7. Germline assignment: CDR1 SEHNR and CDR2 FQNEAQ (reference sequence). The CDR3 region is CASSPPGQGHQPQHF. In DNA, the CDR3 is TGTGCCAGCAGCCCTCCGGGACAGGGCCATCAGCCCCAGCATTTT.

The rearrangement uses TRBV7-2 and TRBJ1-6; no firm D call. This CDR3 comprises 16 residues. CDR1 is SGHTA, CDR2 FQGNSA, per germline. Trimming took off 0 bases at V and 0 bases at J, with 6 bases between the two ends. CDR3 loop: CASSLAGYSYNSPLHF. The CDR3 nucleotides are TGTGCCAGCAGCTTAGCTGGCTACTCCTATAATTCACCCCTCCACTTT.

This clone was seen only once. The CDR3 sequence is CASSLGGPRDTQYF. The CDR3, as DNA: TGTGCCAGCAGCTTAGGAGGCCCGAGGGATACGCAGTATTTT. The chain is built from TRBV7-2 and TRBJ2-3; D uncertain. Trimming took off 1 base at V and 6 bases at J, with 11 bases between the two ends. CDR1 is SGHTA and CDR2 is FQGNSA in the germline V gene. The CDR3 length is 14 residues. Based on the CDR3 plus reference TRBV7-2 and TRBJ2-3, the full variable domain is GAGVSQSPSNKVTEKGKDVELRCDPISGHTALYWYRQSLGQGLEFLIYFQGNSAPDKSGLPSDRFSAERTGGSVSTLTIQRTQQEDSAVYLCASSLGGPRDTQYFGPGTRLTVL.

In this sample, this clone turned up once. The chain uses TRBV9 and TRBJ1-1; 8 bases match TRBD1. From germline, CDR1 is SGDLS and CDR2 YYNGEE. The CDR3 sequence is 15 residues long. V lost 0 bases and J lost 5; bases outside the gene matches: 6. For the CDR3, the DNA is TGTGCCAGCAGCGTAGGGACAGGGCCGGTGACTGAAGCTTTCTTT. Translated: CASSVGTGPVTEAFF.

The CDR3 DNA sequence: TGTGCCAGCAGTGACGGAGCGGGGAGCACAGATACGCAGTATTTT. Amino acid sequence: CASSDGAGSTDTQYF. The V and J genes are TRBV6-4 and TRBJ2-3, with 7 bases matching TRBD2. V trimming: 2 bases; J trimming: 0 bases; junction bases outside the gene matches: 2. This CDR3 is built from 15 residues. Germline V gene lookup returns CDR1 MRHNA and CDR2 SNTAGT.

The chain carries TRBV28 and TRBJ2-1; D gene unclear. The germline V gene has CDR1 MDHEN and CDR2 SYDVKM. The V and J ends lost 2 bases and 2 bases respectively, with 7 bases between them. CDR3 length: 14 residues. Here the CDR3 DNA reads TGTGCCAGCAGTTTACGGGTTGCCTACAATGAGCAGTTCTTC. Amino acids: CASSLRVAYNEQFF.

J is TRBJ2-1 and V is TRBV19; 11 bases match TRBD2. The V and J ends lost 7 bases and 4 bases, in that order; junction bases with no gene match: 3. Per germline, CDR1 LNHDA and CDR2 SQIVND (reference sequence). The length of the CDR3 is 14 residues. The CDR3 nucleotides read TGTGCCAGTACCTTAGCGGGAGGGTACAATGAGCAGTTCTTC. Protein product: CASTLAGGYNEQFF.

The chain couples TRBV4-3 to TRBJ1-2; maybe TRBD1 (5 bases). The CDR3 consists of 15 residues. The germline V and J ends were trimmed by 0 bases and 4 bases, with 12 bases remaining between them. Germline loops: CDR1 LGHNA, CDR2 YSLEER. This CDR3 is CASSQEGSGRYGYTF. The CDR3 DNA sequence: TGCGCCAGCAGCCAAGAAGGGTCGGGACGCTATGGCTACACCTTC.

This sequence joins TRBV29-1 and TRBJ2-1; no firm D call. CDR1 is SQVTM, CDR2 ANQGSEA, per germline. V gave up 7 bases and J gave up 1 base, with 8 bases separating them. This CDR3 spans 12 amino acids. The CDR3 nucleotides read TGCAGCGCCGACATGTCCTACAATGAGCAGTTCTTC. This codes for CSADMSYNEQFF.

This clone was observed a few times. This sequence joins TRBV7-2 and TRBJ2-1; D is possibly TRBD1 (5 bases). From germline, CDR1 is SGHTA and CDR2 FQGNSA. Between the trimmed V and J ends, which lost 5 bases and 7 bases, there was a span of 12 bases. The CDR3 runs to 13 residues. CDR3 nucleotides: TGTGCCAGCAGCAGGGGCCATGGGAATGAGCAGTTCTTC. Its protein is CASSRGHGNEQFF.

The V and J genes are TRBV7-2 and TRBJ1-6; D is unclear. V was clipped by 4 bases and J by 5 bases, with 12 bases between them. CDR3 length: 15 amino acids. Germline assignment: CDR1 SGHTA and CDR2 FQGNSA. CDR3 nucleotide sequence: TGTGCCAGCAGCTATCTGGGTGGGAATAATTCACCCCTCCACTTT. It encodes CASSYLGGNNSPLHF.

The gene calls are TRBV19 and TRBJ1-5; no reliable D call. The CDR3 sequence is 15 residues long. Germline values: CDR1 LNHDA, CDR2 SQIVND (reference sequence). V lost 7 bases, J lost 3 bases, and 16 bases lay in between. The CDR3 loop reads CASMVSGWDNQPQHF. CDR3 coding DNA: TGTGCCAGTATGGTCAGCGGATGGGACAATCAGCCCCAGCATTTT.

The gene calls are TRBV18 and TRBJ1-4; the match to TRBD1 covers 7 bases. This CDR3 has 15 amino acids. Germline assignment: CDR1 KGHSH and CDR2 LQKENI. The V gene end was trimmed by 3 bases and the J gene end by 5 bases; junction bases not matched to a gene: 6. CDR3 sequence: CASSPPDRRNEKLFF. CDR3 nucleotides: TGTGCCAGCTCACCCCCGGACAGGAGGAATGAAAAACTGTTTTTT.

This rearrangement joins TRBV27 to TRBJ2-7; the match to TRBD1 covers 9 bases. Looked up from germline, CDR1 is MNHEY and CDR2 is SMNVEV (reference sequence). After removal of 6 bases from V and 2 bases from J, the junction contained 8 bases not matched to a gene. CDR3 size: 15 residues. The CDR3 nucleotides read TGTGCCAGCAGCACTTACGGGGACAGGGCCTACGAGCAGTACTTC. The encoded protein is CASSTYGDRAYEQYF.

This clone appeared once. The chain couples TRBV12-3 or TRBV12-4 to TRBJ1-5, with D uncertain. Trimming pared 3 bases from V and 1 base from J, leaving 4 bases between. The CDR3 sequence is 13 residues long. The CDR3: CASSFTSNQPQHF. CDR3 DNA: TGTGCCAGCAGTTTTACGAGCAATCAGCCCCAGCATTTT.

The chain uses TRBV7-3 and TRBJ2-3; no reliable D call. The germline gives CDR1 SGHTA, CDR2 FQGTGA. Trimming cost V 4 bases and J 4 bases, with 9 bases left between them. This CDR3 is built from 13 residues. In nucleotides, the CDR3 is TGTGCCAGCAGCTCCCAAGTGTCAGATACGCAGTATTTT. Translating gives CASSSQVSDTQYF.

This sequence joins TRBV12-3 or TRBV12-4 and TRBJ2-7; perhaps TRBD2 as D (7 bases). V was clipped by 5 bases and J by 6 bases, with 11 bases between them. The CDR3 loop spans 12 amino acids. The CDR3 loop reads CASSPGGPEQYF. In DNA, the CDR3 is TGTGCCAGCAGTCCGGGGGGCCCCGAGCAGTACTTC.

The rearrangement joins TRBV18 to TRBJ1-2; D is perhaps TRBD1 (6 bases). The CDR3 has 17 amino acids. In germline, CDR1 is KGHSH, CDR2 LQKENI. V lost 1 base and J lost 4, with 19 bases in between. The CDR3 is CASSPQGVDRRIYGYTF. In DNA, the CDR3 is TGTGCCAGCTCACCACAGGGTGTCGACAGGAGGATCTATGGCTACACCTTC.

The genes are TRBV5-6 and TRBJ1-4; no reliable D call. The CDR3 is made up of 15 amino acids. The V end was cut by 1 base, the J end by 6 bases, with 13 bases between. Germline loops: CDR1 SGHDT, CDR2 YYEEEE. The chain's CDR3 is CASSLYPGSYEKLFF. In nucleotides, the CDR3 is TGTGCCAGCAGCTTGTACCCCGGATCATATGAAAAACTGTTTTTT.

The chain links TRBV28 to TRBJ2-7; possibly TRBD1 for D (6 bases). Trimming pared 5 bases from V and 3 bases from J, leaving 17 bases between. Germline V gene lookup returns CDR1 MDHEN and CDR2 SYDVKM. The CDR3 loop spans 15 amino acids. The CDR3, as DNA: TGTGCCAGCAGTACTCCCAACACAGGGTACTACGAGCAGTACTTC. Its translation: CASSTPNTGYYEQYF.

The chain combines TRBV6-5 with TRBJ2-4; D gene ambiguous. The germline V gene encodes CDR1 MNHEY and CDR2 SVGAGI. V was trimmed by 5 bases and J by 1 base, leaving 9 bases between them. This CDR3 contains 14 residues. CDR3 coding DNA: TGTGCCAGCAGTCAAATACAGGCCAAAAACATTCAGTACTTC. Its translation is CASSQIQAKNIQYF.

As DNA, the CDR3 is TGTGCCAGCAGCGACCAACAGGGGCCCTTTCAGCCCCAGCATTTT. Protein product: CASSDQQGPFQPQHF. The gene calls are TRBV2 and TRBJ1-5, with 7 bases aligning to TRBD1. The CDR3 covers 15 residues. The trim removed 6 bases at V and 6 bases at J, leaving 11 bases unmatched. Germline loops: CDR1 SNHLY, CDR2 FYNNEI.

J is TRBJ2-3 and V is TRBV9, with D unresolved. CDR1 SGDLS and CDR2 YYNGEE come from the germline V gene. Trimming removed 0 bases at V and 2 bases at J, with 7 bases between. The CDR3 sequence is 14 residues long. The CDR3 DNA follows: TGTGCCAGCAGCGTAGGGAGAAACACAGATACGCAGTATTTT. This codes for CASSVGRNTDTQYF.

On this clone: Germline and junction disagree at one end, which may indicate a read error. The chain uses TRBV19 and TRBJ1-6, with D hard to call. The length of the CDR3 is 14 residues. Looked up from germline, CDR1 is LNHDA and CDR2 is SQIVND (reference sequence). The CDR3 DNA reads as TGTGCCAGTAGTACCCTCTCCGATAATTCACCCCTCCACTTT. Translated: CASSTLSDNSPLHF.

V and J are TRBV7-2 and TRBJ2-7; D is perhaps TRBD1 (5 bases). Trimming took 3 bases from V and 0 from J, leaving 12 bases between them. Germline V gene data show CDR1 as SGHTA and CDR2 as FQGNSA. This CDR3 spans 15 amino acids. The DNA of the CDR3 is TGTGCCAGCAGCTTGGGGCCGTTGAGCTCCTACGAGCAGTACTTC. Protein sequence: CASSLGPLSSYEQYF.